This T cell receptor (beta chain) was observed in a study of cytomegalovirus exposure and HLA in healthy donors. Vbeta (60) and Jbeta (13) primers were used in the PCR. This table comes from immunoSEQ multiplex PCR, and its TCRdb copy is limited to in-frame clones, with some not included. The sample includes tens of thousands of clones, around 75% of them seen just once. CDR1 SGHTA and CDR2 FQGNSA come from the germline V gene. CDR3 length: 15 amino acids. The junction had 2 bases not matched to a gene; V was cut back by 3 bases and J by 2 bases. The TCR comes from a woman in her forties in good health and CMV-seropositive. Sequencing input: PBMCs. V and J are TRBV7-2 and TRBJ2-3, with 10 bases identical to TRBD1. This chain's CDR3 is CASSFGQGDTDTQYF. CDR3 DNA sequence: TGTGCCAGCAGCTTCGGACAGGGGGACACAGATACGCAGTATTTT.